This is a list of T cell receptor beta chains from one sample in a study of metastatic and nonmetastatic thyroid tumors. TCRdb redid the clone calls on the PCR reads using MiXCR. The table records 15,000 or so clones, roughly an eighth of them present only once. The sample comprised tumor tissue. These receptors came from a female donor with papillary thyroid cancer or a benign thyroid nodule (not recorded which). Some clones in this sample may be carry-over from other donors' samples. CDR3s include the opening cysteine and the closing phenylalanine or tryptophan. D genes are given only for firm matches. A row's size may be missing; if present it is once, few, many or a size class.

j_gene,d_gene,v_gene,abundance,CDR3nt,CDR3aa
TRBJ1-2,NA,TRBV15,few,TGTGCCACCAGTAGAGATGGAAGGGGGGGCTACACCTTC,CATSRDGRGGYTF
TRBJ1-5,TRBD1,TRBV19,few,TGTGCCAGTTCGGGGACAGGGAATCAGCCCCAGCATTTT,CASSGTGNQPQHF
TRBJ2-7,TRBD2,TRBV5-1,many,TGCGCCAGCAGCTTAGCGGGAGGGACCTACGAGCAGTACTTC,CASSLAGGTYEQYF
TRBJ2-3,NA,TRBV11-2,many,TGTGCCAGCAGCTTAGCAGCCACAGATACGCAGTATTTT,CASSLAATDTQYF
TRBJ2-1,TRBD2,TRBV7-4,many,TGTGCCAGTTCTAACAGGGGAGGACTAGCGGGGGGGATCTACAATGAGCAGTTCTTC,CASSNRGGLAGGIYNEQFF
TRBJ2-7,TRBD1,TRBV18,many,TGTGCCAGCTCACCCCGACAGGGAAACGAGCAGTACTTC,CASSPRQGNEQYF
TRBJ1-6,NA,TRBV6-2/TRBV6-3,medium-sized,TGTGCCAGCAGTTTCACAGGGAAGGCGTCACCCCTCCACTTT,CASSFTGKASPLHF
TRBJ1-2,NA,TRBV4-3,many,TGCGCCAGCAGCCAAGGCCAGGGGCAGGGCTATGGCTACACCTTC,CASSQGQGQGYGYTF
TRBJ2-7,TRBD1,TRBV7-3,many,TGTGCCAGCAGCTTAGGGACAGGGGGCTACTACGAGCAGTACTTC,CASSLGTGGYYEQYF
TRBJ2-3,TRBD2,TRBV6-1,many,TGTGCCATCCCGACTTCACGGGAGGGAAGCCCCGATACGCAGTATTTT,CAIPTSREGSPDTQYF
TRBJ2-3,NA,TRBV7-9,many,TGTGCCAGCACCGGGGTGGCCGGGGATACGCAGTATTTT,CASTGVAGDTQYF
TRBJ1-2,NA,TRBV7-2,many,TGTGCCAGCAGCCCCGACGGGTCCGCTAACTATGGCTACACCTTC,CASSPDGSANYGYTF
TRBJ2-3,NA,TRBV5-1,many,TGCGCCAGCAGCTCGGACATACAGGGCCCCACAGATACGCAGTATTTT,CASSSDIQGPTDTQYF
TRBJ2-3,NA,TRBV7-2,many,TGTGCCAGCAGCTTATTGACAAGCACAGATACGCAGTATTTT,CASSLLTSTDTQYF
TRBJ1-1,TRBD1,TRBV30,many,TGTGCCTGGCGGACAGGGGGCGTCTGGACTGAAGCTTTCTTT,CAWRTGGVWTEAFF
TRBJ2-1,NA,TRBV20-1,many,TGCAGTGCTAGAGATCTAGCTACAAATGAGCAGTTCTTC,CSARDLATNEQFF
TRBJ1-6,TRBD1,TRBV7-9,many,TGTGCCAGCAGCTTACCAGGGGGGAATTCACCCCTCCACTTT,CASSLPGGNSPLHF
TRBJ1-1,NA,TRBV30,many,TGTGCCTGGAGTAAGACAGAGGGCACTGAAGCTTTCTTT,CAWSKTEGTEAFF
TRBJ2-1,NA,TRBV20-1,many,TGCAGTGTCAGGGCAGGGAAGGGTTACAATGAGCAGTTCTTC,CSVRAGKGYNEQFF
TRBJ2-7,NA,TRBV5-1,NA,TGCGCCAGCAGCCGTTTGCCGCGCTCCGAGCAGTACTTC,CASSRLPRSEQYF
TRBJ1-2,NA,TRBV20-1,medium-sized,TGCAGTGCTAGAGACCAACGACGGATTCTAGAGGGCTACACCTTC,CSARDQRRILEGYTF
TRBJ2-7,NA,TRBV27,NA,TGTGCCAGCAGACGCAGGGGTTACGAGCAGTACTTC,CASRRRGYEQYF
TRBJ2-5,NA,TRBV28,many,TGTGCCAGCAGCCCGGGCCCACGGGTGACCCAGTACTTC,CASSPGPRVTQYF
TRBJ2-1,NA,TRBV12-3/TRBV12-4,many,TGTGCCAGCCGGGCGCGCGGGAAGGCAGGAAATGAGCAGTTCTTC,CASRARGKAGNEQFF
TRBJ2-3,NA,TRBV20-1,many,TGCAGTGCTAGTGCTAGGGCACCCGGAGGGGATACGCAGTATTTT,CSASARAPGGDTQYF
TRBJ1-1,NA,TRBV7-9,many,TGTGCCAGCAGCTTATCGGCAGGGTATAGGTCTGAAGCTTTCTTT,CASSLSAGYRSEAFF
TRBJ1-2,TRBD1,TRBV10-3,many,TGTGCCATCGGGACAGGGGAACAGCGCTACACCTTC,CAIGTGEQRYTF
TRBJ2-1,NA,TRBV7-8,NA,TGTGCCAGCAGCTTAGGGGTGTTGGTCTTC,CASSLGVLVF
TRBJ1-1,NA,TRBV6-4,medium-sized,TGTGCCAGCAGTGACCGGCGGAACACTGAAGCTTTCTTT,CASSDRRNTEAFF
TRBJ2-3,NA,TRBV5-4,many,TGTGCCAGCAGCTTCGGGAGTTCCACAGATACGCAGTATTTT,CASSFGSSTDTQYF
TRBJ1-4,NA,TRBV19,many,TGTGCCAGTAGTATAGACCGGTCAAGCGAAAAACTGTTTTTT,CASSIDRSSEKLFF
TRBJ2-1,TRBD1,TRBV15,few,TGTGCCACCAGGGACAGGGAACCCTACAATGAGCAGTTCTTC,CATRDREPYNEQFF
TRBJ2-1,NA,TRBV19,NA,TGTGCCAGTAGTTTGGGGGCCCCCGGCCCCTACAATGAGCAGTTCTTC,CASSLGAPGPYNEQFF
TRBJ2-7,NA,TRBV19,medium-sized,TGTGCCAGTAGGGGCGGGGCCGGCGCCGAGCAGTACTTC,CASRGGAGAEQYF
TRBJ1-2,NA,TRBV15,many,TGTGCCACCAGCAGAGATCCGCGGACTAACTATGGCTACACCTTC,CATSRDPRTNYGYTF
TRBJ2-2,NA,TRBV7-2,many,TGTGCCAGCACCCGAAGCCGGGTCACCGGGGAGCTGTTTTTT,CASTRSRVTGELFF
TRBJ1-1,NA,TRBV27,few,TGTGCCAGCAGTTTATACCTTGCTACTGAAGCTTTCTTT,CASSLYLATEAFF
TRBJ2-1,TRBD2,TRBV4-3,many,TGCGCCAGCAGCCAAGATCTAGCGGGGGGCTACAATGAGCAGTTCTTC,CASSQDLAGGYNEQFF
TRBJ1-4,NA,TRBV6-2/TRBV6-3,medium-sized,TGTGCCAGCGCTTTGATTGCAACTAATGAAAAACTGTTTTTT,CASALIATNEKLFF
TRBJ2-2,TRBD2,TRBV28,many,TGTGCCAGCAGTTTCGTGGCTAGCGGGAGAGCCGGGGAGCTGTTTTTT,CASSFVASGRAGELFF
TRBJ2-2,NA,TRBV11-1,few,TGTGCCAGCAGCTTAGGCCCAGGGACGAACACCGGGGAGCTGTTTTTT,CASSLGPGTNTGELFF
TRBJ1-2,TRBD1,TRBV7-9,many,TGTGCCAGCAGCTTTGGACAGGGGGGCTACACCTTC,CASSFGQGGYTF
TRBJ2-1,TRBD2,TRBV28,many,TGTGCCAGCAGTTCGAAAACCCTAGCGGGGGCTGGGAATGAGCAGTTCTTC,CASSSKTLAGAGNEQFF
TRBJ1-6,TRBD1,TRBV30,many,TGTGCCTGGACCCCAGGGACAGGGGGTTCACCCCTCCACTTT,CAWTPGTGGSPLHF
TRBJ1-6,NA,TRBV6-5,many,TGTGCCAGCAGTTACGGGTGGGATTCACCCCTCCACTTT,CASSYGWDSPLHF
TRBJ2-7,TRBD1,TRBV12-3/TRBV12-4,many,TGTGCCAGCAGTAAGACAGGGGGGGGCTACGAGCAGTACTTC,CASSKTGGGYEQYF
TRBJ2-1,TRBD2,TRBV6-5,few,TGTGCCAGCAGTTACCGGTGGACTAGCGGACACAATGAGCAGTTCTTC,CASSYRWTSGHNEQFF